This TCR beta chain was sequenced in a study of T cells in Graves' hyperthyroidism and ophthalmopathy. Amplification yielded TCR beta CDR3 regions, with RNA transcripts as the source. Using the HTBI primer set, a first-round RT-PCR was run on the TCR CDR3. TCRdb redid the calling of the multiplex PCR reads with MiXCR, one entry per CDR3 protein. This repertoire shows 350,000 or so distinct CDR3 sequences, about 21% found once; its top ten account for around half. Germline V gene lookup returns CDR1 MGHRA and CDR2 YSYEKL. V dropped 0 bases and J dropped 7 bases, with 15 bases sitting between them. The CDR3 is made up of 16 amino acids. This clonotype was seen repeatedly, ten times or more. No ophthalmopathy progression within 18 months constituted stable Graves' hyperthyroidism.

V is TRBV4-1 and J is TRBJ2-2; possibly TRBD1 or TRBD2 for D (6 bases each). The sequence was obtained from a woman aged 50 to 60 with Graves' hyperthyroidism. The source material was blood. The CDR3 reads CASSQDGDGGNGELFF. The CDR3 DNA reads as TGCGCCAGCAGCCAAGATGGCGACGGGGGCAACGGGGAGCTGTTTTTT.